Included here is one T cell receptor beta chain sequence, with context. Measured with immunoSEQ multiplex PCR; TCRdb has only the in-frame clones, and not every one. The table has roughly 76,000 clones, more than 85% seen once; the top ten hold approximately 0.4%. This sample stems from a study of technical replicates of blood from a handful of donors. Between the trimmed V and J ends, which lost 3 bases and 5 bases, there was a span of 8 bases. This CDR3 spans 13 amino acids. Germline CDR1 is SGHVS and CDR2 is FQNEAQ. The TCR comes from a human donor in good health. Some clones in this sample may be carry-over from other donors' samples. Sequencing was carried out using T cells isolated from PBMCs. The chain is built from TRBV7-8 and TRBJ1-5; no reliable D call. The CDR3 coding sequence is TGTGCCAGCAGCTTCGCGCAGGATCAGCCCCAGCATTTT. The encoded protein is CASSFAQDQPQHF.